This TCR beta chain came from a study of early T cells in non-severe SARS-CoV-2 infection. Study-level information: Bulk RNA from unsorted whole blood was sequenced; chains were unpaired. The study, taken as a whole, reports: VDJdb-based annotation leaned toward anti-spike CD8 responses and missed private and CD4 specificities.

As part of library construction, unique molecular identifiers were attached to individual cDNA molecules. MiXCR, run by TCRdb on the 5' RACE reads, gives a single entry per CDR3 protein. The sample consists of 45,000 to 75,000 distinct CDR3 sequences, about 8.9% of them appearing once. This CDR3 has 12 residues. The germline V gene encodes CDR1 SEHNR and CDR2 FQNEAQ (reference sequence). V was cut by 1 base and J by 9 bases, with 4 bases left in between. This clonotype was observed at least ten times. Its antigen is as yet unknown. V and J are TRBV7-9 and TRBJ1-6; D remains ambiguous. The specimen sequenced was whole blood. The source of this sequence is an adult who was a healthcare worker with PCR-confirmed SARS-CoV-2 infection or an uninfected control (not recorded which). CDR3 amino acids: CASSLDTSPLHF. DNA of the CDR3: TGTGCCAGCAGCTTAGATACTTCACCCCTCCACTTT.